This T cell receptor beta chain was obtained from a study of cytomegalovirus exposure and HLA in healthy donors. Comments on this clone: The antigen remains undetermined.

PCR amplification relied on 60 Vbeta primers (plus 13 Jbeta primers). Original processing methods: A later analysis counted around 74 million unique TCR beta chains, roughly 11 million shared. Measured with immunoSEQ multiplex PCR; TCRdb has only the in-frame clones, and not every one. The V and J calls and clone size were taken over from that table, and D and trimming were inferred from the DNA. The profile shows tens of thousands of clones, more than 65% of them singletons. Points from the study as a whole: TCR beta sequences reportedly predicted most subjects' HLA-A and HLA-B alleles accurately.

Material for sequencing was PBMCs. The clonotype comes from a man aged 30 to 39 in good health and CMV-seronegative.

CDR3 protein: CAIQRGRGDTIYF. CDR3 bases: TGTGCCATTCAACGGGGGAGGGGAGACACCATATATTTT. V is TRBV2 and J is TRBJ1-3; perhaps TRBD1 as D (5 bases). Germline V gene lookup returns CDR1 SNHLY and CDR2 FYNNEI. Between the trimmed V and J ends, which lost 10 bases and 8 bases, there was a span of 18 bases. The CDR3 contains 13 residues.